Included here is one T cell receptor (beta chain) sequence, with context. Its antigen remains unidentified. This sample stems from a study of radiotherapy plus CTLA-4 blockade in lung cancer. Whole-study context: Roughly 17% of patients responded objectively, and about 32% achieved disease control. Notes on the study in general: Following radiotherapy plus ipilimumab, tumor-derived TCR clones expanded in the blood.

Using immunoSEQ multiplex PCR, the repertoire was profiled, and TCRdb retains in-frame clones only, with some absent. The data show some 73,000 clones, just under 75% seen once. This CDR3 has 13 residues. V lost 1 base and J lost 11, with 12 bases in between. Germline V CDR1 and CDR2: MGHDK, SYGVNS. This specimen was peripheral blood, taken from a patient treated with radiotherapy plus ipilimumab. The TCR comes from a human donor with non-small cell lung cancer whose response to radiotherapy plus ipilimumab could not be evaluated. The chain carries TRBV25-1 and TRBJ2-1; D is uncertain. The chain's CDR3 is CASSESLGRKQFF. DNA for the CDR3: TGTGCCAGCAGTGAATCCCTAGGTAGGAAGCAGTTCTTC. The full variable domain, rest sourced from reference TRBV25-1 and TRBJ2-1, is EADIYQTPRYLVIGTGKKITLECSQTMGHDKMYWYQQDPGMELHLIHYSYGVNSTEKGDLSSESTVSRIRTEHFPLTLESARPSHTSQYLCASSESLGRKQFFGPGTRLTVL.